The rows below give T cell receptor beta chains drawn from one sample of a study of blood T cell repertoires in COVID-19. Using immunoSEQ multiplex PCR, the repertoire was profiled, and TCRdb retains in-frame clones only, with some absent. The sample has fewer than 400,000 clones, more than 85% seen once. Sequenced: PBMCs or T cells enriched from blood (not recorded which). The source of these receptors is a woman aged 25 to 39 who had recovered from COVID-19. CDR3s include the opening cysteine and the closing phenylalanine or tryptophan. A D gene is named only where the DNA matches it firmly. The size of a clone is reported for some rows only, either as once, few or many, or as a class for expanded clones.

cdr3_nt cdr3_aa j_call d_call clone_size v_call
TGTGCCAGCAGTTCTACACCAGGGAATTGGTATGGCTACACCTTC CASSSTPGNWYGYTF TRBJ1-2 . . TRBV27
TGCGCCAGCAGGCCCCATGGGAGGGGTGAGAACACTGAAGCTTTCTTT CASRPHGRGENTEAFF TRBJ1-1 . once TRBV10-2
TGTGCCAGCAGCGTTTTGCACAACAATGAGCAGTTCTTC CASSVLHNNEQFF TRBJ2-1 . . TRBV9
TGTGCCAGCAGCGTCGGGACACCCGGCACAGATACGCAGTATTTT CASSVGTPGTDTQYF TRBJ2-3 . . TRBV9
TGTGCCAGCAGCGTCAACTACAATGAGCAGTTCTTC CASSVNYNEQFF TRBJ2-1 . . TRBV9
TGTGCCAGCAGTACGACCGGGACAGGGAACTATGGCTACACCTTC CASSTTGTGNYGYTF TRBJ1-2 TRBD1 . TRBV6-2/TRBV6-3
TGTGCCAGCAGTTTTAGCGGGAATGAGCAGTTCTTC CASSFSGNEQFF TRBJ2-1 TRBD2 . TRBV6-2/TRBV6-3
TGCGCCAGCAGCTTGCCGGGGGCGGGGGACGGCTACACCTTC CASSLPGAGDGYTF TRBJ1-2 . . TRBV5-1
TGTGCCAGTAGTAACGCAGGGGGACTCGTCCTCTACGAGCAGTACTTC CASSNAGGLVLYEQYF TRBJ2-7 . . TRBV19
TGTGCCAGCAGAGCCAGTAGCTCAGTTGGCTACACCTTC CASRASSSVGYTF TRBJ1-2 . . TRBV28
TGTGCCAGCAGCCAATACCAGGGGTCGTCGGGCTACACCTTC CASSQYQGSSGYTF TRBJ1-2 . . TRBV4-2
TGTGCCAGCTTTATAAAGGAAGCCGGGACAGGGGGAGATTTT CASFIKEAGTGGDF TRBJ1-5 TRBD1 . TRBV6-5
TGTGCCAGCAGTTACTCTGCCGGGCAGGGGGAAGAGCAGTACTTC CASSYSAGQGEEQYF TRBJ2-7 TRBD1 . TRBV6-6
TGCGCCAGCAGCCAACCGGGACTAGCGGCGGCCAATGAGCAGTTCTTC CASSQPGLAAANEQFF TRBJ2-1 TRBD2 . TRBV4-1
TGCGCCACCAGACAGGGGTTGAACACTGAAGCTTTCTTT CATRQGLNTEAFF TRBJ1-1 TRBD1 once TRBV10-2
TGTGCCAGCAGGCAGACAGGGACTTACACTGAAGCTTTCTTT CASRQTGTYTEAFF TRBJ1-1 TRBD1 . TRBV27
TGTGCCAGCAGTTTAGCGGGGGCGGCCACTGAAGCTTTCTTT CASSLAGAATEAFF TRBJ1-1 . . TRBV28
TGTGCCAGCAGTTCGGGACTTGATCAGCCCCAGCATTTT CASSSGLDQPQHF TRBJ1-5 . . TRBV12-3/TRBV12-4
TGCGCCAGCAGCCCTGTCTTGGGGGGAGAGTGGATCGGGGAGCTGTTTTTT CASSPVLGGEWIGELFF TRBJ2-2 . . TRBV5-1
TGTGCCAGCAGCCAAGATAGGGCGGGGCAGTACTTC CASSQDRAGQYF TRBJ2-7 . once TRBV3-1/TRBV3-2
TGTGCCAGCAGCTTCGGACAGGGTTACGAGCAGTACTTC CASSFGQGYEQYF TRBJ2-7 TRBD1 once TRBV7-9
TGTGCCAGCAGCCAACTAGCGGGAGGGAGTCATGAGCAGTTCTTC CASSQLAGGSHEQFF TRBJ2-1 TRBD2 . TRBV4-2
TGTGCCAGCAGTCCTACAGGGAACACTGAAGCTTTCTTT CASSPTGNTEAFF TRBJ1-1 . . TRBV7-9
TGCGCCAGCAGCGTAGGACGGGGTACCAATTTCGAAAAACTGTTTTTT CASSVGRGTNFEKLFF TRBJ1-4 . . TRBV5-1
TGTGCCAGCAGCTTTTCCGGGACAGGACTTAACTATGGCTACACCTTC CASSFSGTGLNYGYTF TRBJ1-2 TRBD1 . TRBV5-8
TGTGCCAGCAGTTTTCGGCAAGACACGACCTACGAGCAGTACTTC CASSFRQDTTYEQYF TRBJ2-7 . . TRBV27
TGTGCCAGCTCACCCCAGACAGGGACGGGAAAAAAAATGAACACTGAAGCTTTCTTT CASSPQTGTGKKMNTEAFF TRBJ1-1 TRBD1 . TRBV18
TGTGCCAGCAGAATGGGACTACCCTACGAGCAGTACTTC CASRMGLPYEQYF TRBJ2-7 TRBD2 . TRBV28
TGTGCCAGCAGTTTGGGAGTCCCTCCCTACGAGCAGTACTTC CASSLGVPPYEQYF TRBJ2-7 . . TRBV6-6
TGCGCCAGCAGCTTGGCGGGTAGCACAGATACGCAGTATTTT CASSLAGSTDTQYF TRBJ2-3 . . TRBV5-1
TGTGCCAGTATAACAGGGGAACATCACGAGCAGTACTTC CASITGEHHEQYF TRBJ2-7 TRBD1 . TRBV6-5
TGTGCCAGCAGCCTCCTTACAGGGGCCACCGGGGAGCTGTTTTTT CASSLLTGATGELFF TRBJ2-2 TRBD1 . TRBV5-4
TGTGCCAGCAGCCAGACATGGGACAGGGTCCCCAACGAGCAGTACTTC CASSQTWDRVPNEQYF TRBJ2-7 TRBD1 . TRBV4-2
TGTGCCAGCAGCCCCGGGCGGGGGACCGGGGAGCTGTTTTTT CASSPGRGTGELFF TRBJ2-2 TRBD2 . TRBV7-6
TGTGCCAGCAGTGACCCCTTAGGGAGCCCGGGGGATACGCAGTATTTT CASSDPLGSPGDTQYF TRBJ2-3 . once TRBV6-2/TRBV6-3
TGTGCCAGCAGCTCCTACCCGGGAGCCACCTACGAGCAGTACTTC CASSSYPGATYEQYF TRBJ2-7 . . TRBV7-6
TGTGCCAGCTGGGGGGGGTTCACAGATACGCAGTATTTT CASWGGFTDTQYF TRBJ2-3 TRBD2 . TRBV3-1/TRBV3-2
TGTGCCAGCAGGGAGTACCAAGAGACCCAGTACTTC CASREYQETQYF TRBJ2-5 . . TRBV7-2
TGTGCCAGCAGCCTGACAGCGAGTCCCTTTCGAGAGTACAATGAGCAGTTCTTC CASSLTASPFREYNEQFF TRBJ2-1 . . TRBV5-8
TGTGCCAGCAGTTTCCAAGGAGACTATGGCTACACCTTC CASSFQGDYGYTF TRBJ1-2 . . TRBV28
TGTGCCAGCAGGCAGGCCTCCTACGAGCAGTACTTC CASRQASYEQYF TRBJ2-7 . . TRBV28
TGTGCCAGCAGCCCAACCGGGACAGGCGAAAACATTCAGTACTTC CASSPTGTGENIQYF TRBJ2-4 TRBD1 . TRBV11-2
TGCAGCGTTGAAGATTTAACAGGGGGCGAGCAGTACTTC CSVEDLTGGEQYF TRBJ2-7 TRBD1 . TRBV29-1
TGTGCCAGCAGCCAAGGTACAGCCTATAATTCACCCCTCCACTTT CASSQGTAYNSPLHF TRBJ1-6 . . TRBV3-1/TRBV3-2
TGTGCCATCAGTGAGTCGGGGGGTAGGGTAACTGGCTACACCTTC CAISESGGRVTGYTF TRBJ1-2 . . TRBV10-3